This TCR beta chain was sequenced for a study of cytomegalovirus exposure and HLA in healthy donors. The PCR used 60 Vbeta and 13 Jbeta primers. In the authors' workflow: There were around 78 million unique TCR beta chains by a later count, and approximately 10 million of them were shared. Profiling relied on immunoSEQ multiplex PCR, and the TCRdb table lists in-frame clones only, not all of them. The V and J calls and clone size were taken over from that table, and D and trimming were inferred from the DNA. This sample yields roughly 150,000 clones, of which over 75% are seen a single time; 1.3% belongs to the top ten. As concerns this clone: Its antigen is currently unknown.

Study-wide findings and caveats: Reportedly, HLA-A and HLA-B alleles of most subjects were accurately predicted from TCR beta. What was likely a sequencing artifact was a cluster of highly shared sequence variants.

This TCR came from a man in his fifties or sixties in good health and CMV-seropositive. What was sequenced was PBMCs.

The CDR3 DNA is TGTGCCAGCAGCGGGGGCGGGAGGCGGACCGGGGAGCTGTTTTTT. Residues: CASSGGGRRTGELFF. The V and J genes are TRBV5-4 and TRBJ2-2; TRBD2 agrees at 8 bases. The CDR3 has 15 residues. CDR1 is SGHNT, CDR2 YYREEE, per germline (reference sequence). V was pared by 4 bases and J by 5 bases, with 7 bases of the junction left unmatched.